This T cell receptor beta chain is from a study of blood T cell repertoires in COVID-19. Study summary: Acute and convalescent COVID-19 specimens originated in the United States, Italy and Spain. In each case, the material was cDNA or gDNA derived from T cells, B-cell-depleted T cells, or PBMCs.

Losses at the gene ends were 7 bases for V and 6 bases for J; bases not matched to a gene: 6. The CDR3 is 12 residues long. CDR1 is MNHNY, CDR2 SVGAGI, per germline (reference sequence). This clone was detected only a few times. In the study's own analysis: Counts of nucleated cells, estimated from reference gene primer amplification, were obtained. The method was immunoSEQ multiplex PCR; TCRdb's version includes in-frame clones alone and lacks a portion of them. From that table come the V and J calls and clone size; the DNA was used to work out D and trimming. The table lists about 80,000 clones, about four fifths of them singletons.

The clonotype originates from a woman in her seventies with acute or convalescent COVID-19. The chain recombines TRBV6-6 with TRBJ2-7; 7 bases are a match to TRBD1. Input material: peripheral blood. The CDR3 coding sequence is TGTGCCAGCAAACAGGGGACACGCGAGCAGTACTTC. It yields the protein CASKQGTREQYF.